This note documents a single TCR beta chain sequence. Some clones are missing from TCRdb's copy, which holds only in-frame ones; the method was immunoSEQ multiplex PCR. The data hold fewer than 300,000 clones, with about nine tenths observed a single time. The source of the sample is a study of blood T cell repertoires in COVID-19. The germline V and J ends were trimmed by 11 bases and 4 bases, with 15 bases remaining between them. The CDR3 runs 13 residues. Germline V gene sequence: CDR1 MNHEY, CDR2 SVGAGI. Followed longitudinally, the Seattle patients had been enrolled during active infection. Sequenced: peripheral blood. The chain combines TRBV6-5 with TRBJ2-1, with a possible D match to TRBD2 (5 bases). This TCR derives from a woman in her twenties or thirties with COVID-19, enrolled during active disease. CDR3 sequence reads: CAACPSRYNEQFF. In nucleotides, the CDR3 is TGTGCCGCGTGTCCTAGCCGGTACAATGAGCAGTTCTTC.